Listed below are T cell receptor beta chains from one sample, sequenced in a study of response to subunit inactivated influenza vaccine. TCRdb passed the RT-PCR reads through MiXCR, listing each CDR3 protein once. The sample shows 550,000 to 800,000 distinct CDR3 sequences, approximately 15% of them seen only once. Material: PBMCs from blood, obtained about 12 days after vaccination. Receptors originate from a man over 45 who received an inactivated influenza vaccine. Both conserved end residues are part of each CDR3. D genes are given only for firm matches. Clone size appears in some rows only: once, few, many, or a class for an expanded clone.

>.|.|TRBV27|TRBJ2-6
CASSPRDVKSGANVLTF
TGTGCCAGCAGTCCCCGGGACGTCAAATCTGGGGCCAACGTCCTGACTTTC
>.|TRBD2|TRBV5-1|TRBJ2-1
CASSQLQLAGTYNEQFF
TGCGCCAGCAGCCAACTCCAACTAGCGGGAACCTACAATGAGCAGTTCTTC
>.|TRBD2|TRBV6-5|TRBJ2-5
CASSYSQRGGRETQYF
TGTGCCAGCAGTTACTCCCAGCGGGGGGGCCGCGAGACCCAGTACTTC
>few|.|TRBV5-1|TRBJ1-5
CASSLVGDGNQPQHF
TGCGCCAGCAGCTTGGTAGGGGACGGCAATCAGCCCCAGCATTTT
>few|.|TRBV12-3/TRBV12-4|TRBJ1-1
CASIPRNWVNEAFF
TGTGCCAGCATCCCAAGGAACTGGGTTAATGAAGCTTTCTTT
>few|TRBD2|TRBV27|TRBJ2-1
CASRIPSSGGAYEQFF
TGTGCCAGCAGAATACCTTCGAGCGGGGGGGCCTATGAGCAGTTCTTC
>few|.|TRBV18|TRBJ2-7
CASSREHSYEQYF
TGTGCCAGCTCACGGGAACATTCCTACGAGCAGTACTTC
>.|TRBD2|TRBV20-1|TRBJ2-3
CSAHLLTSGGIPGSTDTQYF
TGCAGTGCTCACTTACTTACTAGCGGGGGGATCCCGGGGAGCACAGATACGCAGTATTTT
>few|TRBD1|TRBV12-3/TRBV12-4|TRBJ2-1
CASSLRTGTQFF
TGTGCCAGCAGTTTGAGGACAGGCACGCAGTTCTTC
>few|TRBD1|TRBV10-2|TRBJ2-2
CASIEQGLRGELFF
TGCGCCAGCATAGAACAGGGGCTGCGAGGGGAGCTGTTTTTT
>.|TRBD1|TRBV6-5|TRBJ2-7
CASSYVAGGSGNEQYF
TGTGCCAGCAGTTACGTCGCAGGGGGCAGCGGAAACGAGCAGTACTTC
>.|.|TRBV12-3/TRBV12-4|TRBJ1-5
CASSPRENQPQHF
TGTGCCAGCAGTCCCAGGGAAAATCAGCCCCAGCATTTT
>many|.|TRBV7-9|TRBJ2-3
CASSSGPDTQYF
TGTGCCAGCAGCTCAGGACCAGATACGCAGTATTTT
>few|.|TRBV12-3/TRBV12-4|TRBJ2-7
CASSDGHLGEQYF
TGTGCCAGCAGTGATGGACATTTAGGGGAGCAGTACTTC
>many|.|TRBV4-3|TRBJ2-7
CASSRLQGSYYEQYF
TGCGCCAGCAGCCGACTCCAGGGATCTTACTACGAGCAGTACTTC
>.|.|TRBV27|TRBJ2-7
CASSFRGGSYNEQYF
TGTGCCAGCAGTTTTCGTGGAGGCTCCTACAATGAGCAGTACTTC
>.|.|TRBV27|TRBJ2-1
CASSLRGGDPYNEQFF
TGTGCCAGCAGTTTAAGGGGTGGGGACCCCTACAATGAGCAGTTCTTC
>.|TRBD2|TRBV29-1|TRBJ2-7
CSVARAGGGSYEQYF
TGCAGCGTGGCCCGGGCCGGCGGGGGGTCCTACGAGCAGTACTTC
>many|.|TRBV18|TRBJ2-3
CASARESSTQYF
TGTGCCAGCGCCAGGGAATCTAGTACGCAGTATTTT
>few|TRBD1|TRBV12-3/TRBV12-4|TRBJ2-7
CASSLVLGQTYEQYF
TGTGCCAGCAGTTTAGTGTTGGGACAGACCTACGAGCAGTACTTC
>.|TRBD2|TRBV7-6|TRBJ2-2
CASSLSAGGNTGELFF
TGTGCCAGCAGCTTATCGGCGGGGGGAAACACCGGGGAGCTGTTTTTT
>few|.|TRBV6-1|TRBJ1-5
CASCWGSNQPQHF
TGTGCCAGCTGCTGGGGTAGCAATCAGCCCCAGCATTTT
>.|TRBD1|TRBV19|TRBJ1-5
CASRPGGLHQPQHF
TGTGCCAGTAGACCAGGGGGATTACATCAGCCCCAGCATTTT
>few|TRBD1|TRBV18|TRBJ2-1
CASRKPGTVAFNEQFF
TGTGCCAGCCGTAAACCCGGGACAGTGGCTTTCAATGAGCAGTTCTTC
>many|.|TRBV5-1|TRBJ2-1
CASSFLTKEQFF
TGCGCCAGCAGCTTCCTCACCAAAGAGCAGTTCTTC
>.|.|TRBV5-1|TRBJ2-7
CASSLRSVGSYEQYF
TGCGCCAGCAGCTTGCGGTCAGTTGGATCCTACGAGCAGTACTTC
>many|TRBD1|TRBV5-1|TRBJ2-1
CASSLFGTGDSEQFF
TGCGCCAGCAGCTTGTTTGGGACAGGGGATAGTGAGCAGTTCTTC
>.|TRBD1|TRBV6-2/TRBV6-3|TRBJ2-2
CASSSRQGASGELFF
TGTGCCAGCAGTTCGAGACAGGGGGCAAGCGGGGAGCTGTTTTTT
>few|.|TRBV12-3/TRBV12-4|TRBJ2-7
CASSGLRARYEQYF
TGTGCCAGCAGTGGCCTCAGGGCCCGTTACGAGCAGTACTTC
>.|.|TRBV7-2|TRBJ2-2
CASSLGRSRTGELFF
TGTGCCAGCAGCTTGGGGCGTAGCAGGACCGGGGAGCTGTTTTTT
>.|TRBD2|TRBV20-1|TRBJ2-1
CSAPRTSGIGEQFF
TGCAGTGCTCCCCGGACTAGCGGGATCGGTGAGCAGTTCTTC
>few|.|TRBV6-2/TRBV6-3|TRBJ2-5
CASSFPRETQYF
TGTGCCAGCAGTTTCCCGAGAGAGACCCAGTACTTC
>.|.|TRBV15|TRBJ2-7
CATSRDITAPGRRYEQYF
TGTGCCACCAGCAGAGATATTACCGCCCCGGGGCGCCGGTACGAGCAGTACTTC
>few|TRBD2|TRBV4-3|TRBJ2-1
CASSHYLAGGFNEQFF
TGCGCCAGCAGCCATTACCTAGCGGGCGGTTTCAATGAGCAGTTCTTC
>.|.|TRBV4-2|TRBJ2-7
CASSQAHNYEQYF
TGTGCCAGCAGCCAAGCCCATAACTACGAGCAGTACTTC
>.|TRBD2|TRBV10-1|TRBJ2-2
CASRVAGGNTGELFF
TGCGCCAGCAGAGTAGCGGGAGGGAACACCGGGGAGCTGTTTTTT
>few|.|TRBV9|TRBJ2-2
CASSVQAGELFF
TGTGCCAGCAGCGTACAGGCCGGGGAGCTGTTTTTT
>few|.|TRBV10-1|TRBJ2-2
CASSRERRPDTGELFF
TGCGCCAGCAGCCGGGAGCGCAGGCCCGACACCGGGGAGCTGTTTTTT
>many|.|TRBV7-2|TRBJ1-1
CASSLTGANTEAFF
TGTGCCAGCAGCTTAACGGGGGCGAACACTGAAGCTTTCTTT
>few|TRBD1|TRBV6-2/TRBV6-3|TRBJ2-1
CASSYSPRGQTNEQFF
TGTGCCAGCAGTTACTCCCCCAGGGGGCAAACCAATGAGCAGTTCTTC
>few|TRBD2|TRBV7-9|TRBJ2-7
CASTSLGRESYEQYF
TGTGCCAGCACCTCCTTGGGGAGGGAGTCCTACGAGCAGTACTTC
>few|.|TRBV6-2/TRBV6-3|TRBJ2-3
CASSYSTGSTDTQYF
TGTGCCAGCAGTTACTCAACGGGTAGCACAGATACGCAGTATTTT
>few|TRBD1|TRBV20-1|TRBJ1-2
CSARLGGAYYGYTF
TGCAGTGCTAGGTTAGGGGGCGCGTACTATGGCTACACCTTC
>.|.|TRBV10-3|TRBJ2-2
CAIQVSGQSSHTGELFF
TGTGCCATCCAGGTCAGTGGACAATCCTCTCACACCGGGGAGCTGTTTTTT
>few|.|TRBV9|TRBJ1-2
CASSANPKNRVGYGYTF
TGTGCCAGCAGCGCGAACCCCAAGAACAGGGTAGGCTATGGCTACACCTTC
>.|.|TRBV20-1|TRBJ1-6
CSARDQDLSSYNSPLHF
TGCAGTGCTAGAGATCAGGACCTTAGCTCCTATAATTCACCCCTCCACTTT
>few|.|TRBV4-3|TRBJ2-2
CASSQSGRNTGELFF
TGCGCCAGCAGCCAATCCGGTAGAAACACCGGGGAGCTGTTTTTT
>.|TRBD2|TRBV18|TRBJ2-7
CASSPSASGNEQYF
TGTGCCAGCTCACCTTCGGCTAGCGGTAACGAGCAGTACTTC